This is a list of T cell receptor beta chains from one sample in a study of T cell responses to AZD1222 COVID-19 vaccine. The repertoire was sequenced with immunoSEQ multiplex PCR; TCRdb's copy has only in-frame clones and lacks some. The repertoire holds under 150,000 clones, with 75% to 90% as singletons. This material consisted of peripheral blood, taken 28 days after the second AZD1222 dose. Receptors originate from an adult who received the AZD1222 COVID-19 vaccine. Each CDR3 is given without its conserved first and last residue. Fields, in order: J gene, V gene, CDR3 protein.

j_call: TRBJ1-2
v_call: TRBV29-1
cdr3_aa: SARRGPGVGS

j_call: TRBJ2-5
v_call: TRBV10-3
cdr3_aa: AISPDRNQETQY

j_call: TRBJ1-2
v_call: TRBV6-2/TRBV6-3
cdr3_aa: ASSQDTWGYT

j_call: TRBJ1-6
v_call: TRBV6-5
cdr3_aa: ASSYRGLSYNSPLH

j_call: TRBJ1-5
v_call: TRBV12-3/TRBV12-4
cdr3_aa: ASAEFSQPQH

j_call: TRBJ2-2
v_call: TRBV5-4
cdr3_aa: ASSSEYRGQEVSKRGELF

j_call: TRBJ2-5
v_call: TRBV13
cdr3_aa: ASSSGLASETQY

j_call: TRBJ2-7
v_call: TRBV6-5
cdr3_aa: ASSYSQSSYEQY

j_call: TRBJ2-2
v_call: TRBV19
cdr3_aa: ASKLGLGPGTGELF

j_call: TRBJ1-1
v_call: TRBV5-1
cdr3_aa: ASSLGQINTEAF

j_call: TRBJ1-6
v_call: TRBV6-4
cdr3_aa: ASSETAGSYNSPLH

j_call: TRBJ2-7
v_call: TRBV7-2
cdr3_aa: ASSPPPPGNYEQY

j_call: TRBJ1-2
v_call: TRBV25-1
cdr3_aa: ASTQGYGYT

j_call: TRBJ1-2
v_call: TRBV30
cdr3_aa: AWNSLYGYT

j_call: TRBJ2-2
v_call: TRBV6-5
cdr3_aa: ASRKQGSTGELF

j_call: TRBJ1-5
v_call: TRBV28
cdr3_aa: ASSLVGRVNQPQH

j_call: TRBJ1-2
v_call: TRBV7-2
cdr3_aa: ASSPVLAYGYT

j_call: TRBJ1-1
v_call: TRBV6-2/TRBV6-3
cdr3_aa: ASSYSGRVYAF

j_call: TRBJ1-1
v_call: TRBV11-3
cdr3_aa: ASSGRNTEAF

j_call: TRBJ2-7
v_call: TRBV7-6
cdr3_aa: ASSFRDGQGYEQY

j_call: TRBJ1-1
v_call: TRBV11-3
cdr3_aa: ASSLSPNTEAF

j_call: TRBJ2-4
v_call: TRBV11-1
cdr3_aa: ASSPPAADIQY

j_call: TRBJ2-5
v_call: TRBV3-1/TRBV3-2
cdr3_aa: ASSQGEPRTQY

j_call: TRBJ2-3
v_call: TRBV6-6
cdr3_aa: ASSLAGAQGEDTQY

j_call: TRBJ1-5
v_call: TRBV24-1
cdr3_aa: ATSVWGNQPQH

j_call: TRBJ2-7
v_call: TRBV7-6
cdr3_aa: ASSLAGSRTYEQY

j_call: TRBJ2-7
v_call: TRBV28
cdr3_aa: ASSTGGPYEQY

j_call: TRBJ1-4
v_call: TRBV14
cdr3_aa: ASSQDIPGTGNEKLF

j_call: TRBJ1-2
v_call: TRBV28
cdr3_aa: ASSFGDRGYGYT

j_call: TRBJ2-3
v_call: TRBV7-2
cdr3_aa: ASSLQSHSTDTQY

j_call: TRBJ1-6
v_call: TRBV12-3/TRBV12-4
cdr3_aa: ASSTHHSSPLH

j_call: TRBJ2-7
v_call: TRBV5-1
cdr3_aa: ASSDPSSGGRLQY

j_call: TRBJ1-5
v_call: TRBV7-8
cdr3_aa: ASSTRQGASQPQH

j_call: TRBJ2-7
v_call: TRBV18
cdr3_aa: ASSPWTGGNEQY

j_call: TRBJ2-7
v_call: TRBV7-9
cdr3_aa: ASSLGISYEQY

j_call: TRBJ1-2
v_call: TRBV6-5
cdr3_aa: ASSRTQDYGYT

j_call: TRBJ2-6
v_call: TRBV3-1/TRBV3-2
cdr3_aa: ASSQLPRSSGANVLT

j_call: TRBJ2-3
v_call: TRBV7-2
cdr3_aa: ASSLVAGSTDTQY

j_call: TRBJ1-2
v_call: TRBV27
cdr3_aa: ASSLYRRGGTHGYT

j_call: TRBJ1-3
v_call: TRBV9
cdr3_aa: ASSEGAGNTIY

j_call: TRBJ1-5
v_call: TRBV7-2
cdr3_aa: ASSLVASQPQH

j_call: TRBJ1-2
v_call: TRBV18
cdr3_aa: ASSLQGAGTLYT

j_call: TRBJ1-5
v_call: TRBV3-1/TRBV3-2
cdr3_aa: ASSQGGSNQPQH

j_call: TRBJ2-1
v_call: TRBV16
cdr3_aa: ASSQSGAGSSYNEQF

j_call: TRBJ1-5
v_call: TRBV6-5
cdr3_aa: ASSTSEGFPQH

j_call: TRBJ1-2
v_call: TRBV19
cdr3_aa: ASSSREGPAGFYGYT

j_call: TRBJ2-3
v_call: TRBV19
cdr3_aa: ASSTGDTLTDTQY

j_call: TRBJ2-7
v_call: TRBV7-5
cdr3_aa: PSAPGRTDYEQY

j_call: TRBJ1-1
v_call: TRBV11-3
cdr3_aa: ASSLSGGNTEAF

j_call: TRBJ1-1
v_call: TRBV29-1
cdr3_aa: SVSTGGNTEAF

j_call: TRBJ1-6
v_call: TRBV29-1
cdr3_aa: SVGGTIGSPLH

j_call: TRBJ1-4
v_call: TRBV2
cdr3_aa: ASLGQGRFGATNEKLF

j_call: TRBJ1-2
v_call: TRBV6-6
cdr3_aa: ASSYPQGVEGYT

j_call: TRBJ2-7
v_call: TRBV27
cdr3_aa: ASGRTGPYEQY

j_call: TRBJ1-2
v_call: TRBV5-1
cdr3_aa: ASSRIGTGDGYT

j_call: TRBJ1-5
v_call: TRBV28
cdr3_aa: ASTFGLSNQPQH

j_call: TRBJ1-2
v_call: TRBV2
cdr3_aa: ASRRVHQANYGYT